The 12 T cell receptor beta chains below all came from one sample that was sequenced in a study of CD8 T cells in ankylosing spondylitis. TCRdb processed the 5' RACE reads anew with MiXCR; each CDR3 protein has one entry. This sample has some 140,000 distinct CDR3 sequences, with roughly 10% found just once. Sequencing was done on a sample of blood, either unsorted or a sorted T cell fraction (not recorded which). These receptors all stem from a female donor with ankylosing spondylitis or in good health (not recorded which).

This clonotype was recorded at least ten times. V gene TRBV5-1 combines with J gene TRBJ2-7, with a weak D call TRBD2 (6 bases). Germline V CDR1 and CDR2: SGHRS, YFSETQ. Trimming stripped 2 bases from V and 3 bases from J, with 18 bases between. This CDR3 has 16 residues. This CDR3 reads CASSFMPGDLNYEQYF. Written as DNA, the CDR3 is TGCGCCAGCAGCTTTATGCCGGGGGACCTCAACTACGAGCAGTACTTC.

This clonotype was counted between two and nine times. One base away lies a much larger clone, so this may be a sequencing read error. V is TRBV7-2 and J is TRBJ1-2; D gene unclear. Looked up from germline, CDR1 is SGHTA and CDR2 is FQGNSA. The CDR3 has 11 amino acids. The CDR3 reads CASSPAYGYPF. The CDR3 nucleotides read TGTGCCAGCAGCCCAGCCTATGGCTACCCCTTC.

This clonotype was detected ten times or more. This sequence joins TRBV7-6 and TRBJ2-1; TRBD2 is a possible D gene (6 bases). The CDR3 sequence is 13 residues long. Germline V gene sequence: CDR1 SGHVS, CDR2 FNYEAQ. Trimming took off 3 bases at V and 7 bases at J, with 10 bases between the two ends. The CDR3 coding sequence is TGTGCCAGCAGCTTCACGGGAGTTAATGAGCAGTTCTTC. Its protein product is CASSFTGVNEQFF. The full variable domain, in which reference TRBV7-6 and TRBJ2-1 provide the parts outside the CDR3, is GAGVSQSPRYKVTKRGQDVALRCDPISGHVSLYWYRQALGQGPEFLTYFNYEAQQDKSGLPNDRFSAERPEGSISTLTIQRTEQRDSAMYRCASSFTGVNEQFFGPGTRLTVL.

This clonotype was detected only a few times. CDR3 coding DNA: TGTGCCAGCAGCCCCAGACTAGCGGTGAACACCGGGGAGCTGTTTTTT. This sequence encodes CASSPRLAVNTGELFF. The chain combines TRBV9 with TRBJ2-2; TRBD2 matches at 9 bases. V lost 4 bases to trimming and J lost 1 base; unmatched junction nucleotides: 5. The CDR3 extends over 16 amino acids. From germline, CDR1 is SGDLS and CDR2 YYNGEE.

This clonotype was found many times. The chain combines TRBV12-3 or TRBV12-4 with TRBJ2-5, with a possible D match to TRBD1 (5 bases). The CDR3 consists of 14 residues. The ends were cut back, 4 bases at V and 2 bases at J, with 11 bases in the middle. This CDR3 is CASSWVQEQETQYF. CDR3 DNA sequence: TGTGCCAGCAGTTGGGTACAGGAGCAAGAGACCCAGTACTTC.

About this clonotype itself: A junction boundary mismatches the germline segment, possibly from a read error. The CDR3 protein is CASSHGARDYGDTF. CDR3 bases: TGTGCCAGCAGCCACGGGGCCAGGGACTATGGCGACACCTTC. V usage is TRBV6-1 and J usage is TRBJ1-2; weak D call: TRBD1 (5 bases). The V gene's germline CDR1 is MNHNS and CDR2 SASEGT. The CDR3 extends over 14 amino acids.

This chain joins TRBV7-2 and TRBJ2-4; D remains ambiguous. V lost 1 base and J 0 bases, leaving 13 bases between the germline ends. The CDR3 runs 17 residues. Germline CDR1 SGHTA, CDR2 FQGNSA. The chain's CDR3 is CASSLGIGQSAKNIQYF. The CDR3 DNA sequence: TGTGCCAGCAGCTTAGGTATTGGGCAGTCAGCCAAAAACATTCAGTACTTC.

This clonotype came up many times. V and J are TRBV7-9 and TRBJ2-3; D is uncertain. CDR3 size: 13 residues. Germline V gene lookup returns CDR1 SEHNR and CDR2 FQNEAQ (reference sequence). Trimming left V 1 base short and J 4 bases short, with 6 bases between. CDR3 sequence: CASSLGAADTQYF. DNA for the CDR3: TGTGCCAGCAGCTTAGGGGCGGCAGATACGCAGTATTTT. The full variable domain, in which reference TRBV7-9 and TRBJ2-3 provide the parts outside the CDR3, is DTGVSQNPRHKITKRGQNVTFRCDPISEHNRLYWYRQTLGQGPEFLTYFQNEAQLEKSRLLSDRFSAERPKGSFSTLEIQRTEQGDSAMYLCASSLGAADTQYFGPGTRLTVL.

This clonotype was counted at least ten times. The chain couples TRBV12-3 or TRBV12-4 to TRBJ2-1; the D gene is possibly TRBD1 (5 bases). V was shortened by 6 bases and J by 8 bases, with 11 bases between the two germline ends. The CDR3 is 12 amino acids. The CDR3 is CASRWTNDEQFF. DNA of the CDR3: TGTGCCAGCAGGTGGACAAACGATGAGCAGTTCTTC.

In this sample, this clonotype turned up many times. V is TRBV5-5 and J is TRBJ2-3; TRBD2 might be the D (6 bases). This CDR3 spans 14 amino acids. Trimming cost V 4 bases and J 3 bases, with 12 bases left between them. From germline, CDR1 is SGHKS and CDR2 YYEKEE (reference sequence). This chain's CDR3 is CASSVLGGTDTQYF. The CDR3 bases are TGTGCCAGCAGCGTGCTGGGGGGAACAGATACGCAGTATTTT.

This clonotype appeared many times. The rearrangement joins TRBV12-3 or TRBV12-4 to TRBJ2-3, with D uncertain. This CDR3 is built from 14 residues. V shed 6 bases and J shed 0 bases, with 10 bases lying between them. This chain's CDR3 is CASSLRSSTDTQYF. The CDR3 nucleotides read TGTGCCAGCAGCCTCCGGTCCAGCACAGATACGCAGTATTTT.

J is TRBJ2-3 and V is TRBV30, with 15 nucleotides matching TRBD2. The CDR3 length is 16 residues. Germline loops: CDR1 GTSNPN, CDR2 SVGIG (reference sequence). V trimming: 4 bases; J trimming: 14 bases; junction bases outside the gene matches: 16. CDR3 DNA: TGTGCCTGGACCCACCCCGGGACTAGCGGGAGGCTACGTCGGTATTTT. This translates into CAWTHPGTSGRLRRYF.